The clone carrying this TCR beta chain ranks as medium-sized in terms of frequency. Antigen specificity is unknown. This sample stems from a study of CXCR3-negative and CXCR3-positive naive CD8 T cells. The overall study: Cumulative TRB read yield was roughly 140 million, averaging about 1.5 +/- 0.3 million per library.

UMI-tagged TRB cDNA libraries were built via 5' RACE. Each CDR3 protein gets one entry in TCRdb, which reprocessed the 5' RACE reads and gives no DNA. The table lists 43,000 or so distinct CDR3 sequences. Study-wide results and limits: Naive CXCR3-positive and CXCR3-negative cells shared similar TRBV-TRBJ usage, unlike memory cells. Relative to memory CD8+ cells, whose diversity was much lower, both naive subsets had comparably high diversity.

Researchers sorted under 350,000 cells of each CD8+ T cell subset in triplicate. This CDR3 comprises 19 residues. Germline lookup yields CDR1 SGHNT and CDR2 YENEEA. The TCR originated in a human donor in good health. Some clones in this sample may be carry-over from other donors' samples. This chain joins TRBV11-3 and TRBJ2-3; TCRdb gives TRBD1 as the D gene, but with no DNA this cannot be confirmed. The sample consisted of memory CD8+ T cells from blood. This CDR3 is CASSHRQGGNGRPSDTQYF.